These T cell receptor beta chains were read from a single sample in a study of control samples from healthy donors and cancer patients. Data came from immunoSEQ multiplex PCR; TCRdb stores just in-frame clones and leaves some out. The sample has 90,000 to 140,000 clones; 83% are singletons. Sequenced sample: blood. These receptors were taken from a woman aged 50 to 60 in good health. Each CDR3 is given without its conserved first and last residue. The order of the fields is CDR3 protein, J gene, V gene, clone size. Where a row states a size, it is once, few, many or the class of an expanded clone; other rows omit it.

CDR3aa: SVEDKGKGGYT
j_gene: TRBJ1-2
v_gene: TRBV29-1
abundance: -

CDR3aa: ASSERQGANTGELF
j_gene: TRBJ2-2
v_gene: TRBV25-1
abundance: -

CDR3aa: ASAGTVDQPQH
j_gene: TRBJ1-5
v_gene: TRBV4-1
abundance: -

CDR3aa: ASSYQGAGTEQY
j_gene: TRBJ2-7
v_gene: TRBV5-1
abundance: -

CDR3aa: ASSQEIRGAGELF
j_gene: TRBJ2-2
v_gene: TRBV4-2
abundance: few

CDR3aa: AWSVQLAGGSGEQY
j_gene: TRBJ2-7
v_gene: TRBV30
abundance: once

CDR3aa: ASSYVGWENEQY
j_gene: TRBJ2-7
v_gene: TRBV6-2/TRBV6-3
abundance: -

CDR3aa: ASAQGLGTEAF
j_gene: TRBJ1-1
v_gene: TRBV4-2
abundance: -

CDR3aa: ASSLQGANEKLF
j_gene: TRBJ1-4
v_gene: TRBV5-1
abundance: -

CDR3aa: ASSPQDVGGHTEAF
j_gene: TRBJ1-1
v_gene: TRBV18
abundance: -

CDR3aa: AISAGAQGNQPQH
j_gene: TRBJ1-5
v_gene: TRBV10-3
abundance: few

CDR3aa: ASSPDISYNEQF
j_gene: TRBJ2-1
v_gene: TRBV6-5
abundance: -

CDR3aa: ASSLGQGPRGYT
j_gene: TRBJ1-2
v_gene: TRBV5-1
abundance: -

CDR3aa: ASRNTGLRGYT
j_gene: TRBJ1-2
v_gene: TRBV5-6
abundance: -

CDR3aa: ASSLALTDGNQPQH
j_gene: TRBJ1-5
v_gene: TRBV7-9
abundance: -

CDR3aa: ASRPGTANYGYT
j_gene: TRBJ1-2
v_gene: TRBV3-1/TRBV3-2
abundance: -

CDR3aa: ASRPKDRAVETQY
j_gene: TRBJ2-5
v_gene: TRBV6-6
abundance: -

CDR3aa: ASSQTRDSLQETQY
j_gene: TRBJ2-5
v_gene: TRBV19
abundance: -

CDR3aa: ASSWGLAEVTGELF
j_gene: TRBJ2-2
v_gene: TRBV7-2
abundance: -

CDR3aa: AISSTGTSGGGGYNEQF
j_gene: TRBJ2-1
v_gene: TRBV10-3
abundance: -

CDR3aa: ASSQGLQVGELF
j_gene: TRBJ2-2
v_gene: TRBV14
abundance: -

CDR3aa: ASLLGANTEAF
j_gene: TRBJ1-1
v_gene: TRBV6-5
abundance: -

CDR3aa: ASSWTGANTGELF
j_gene: TRBJ2-2
v_gene: TRBV7-9
abundance: few

CDR3aa: ASSFTDTQY
j_gene: TRBJ2-3
v_gene: TRBV7-3
abundance: -

CDR3aa: ASSQDRGFEAF
j_gene: TRBJ1-1
v_gene: TRBV4-3
abundance: -

CDR3aa: ASSFLAGSTVEQF
j_gene: TRBJ2-1
v_gene: TRBV5-6
abundance: once

CDR3aa: ASTQPQSDTQY
j_gene: TRBJ2-3
v_gene: TRBV28
abundance: -

CDR3aa: SVDGLFYGYT
j_gene: TRBJ1-2
v_gene: TRBV29-1
abundance: -

CDR3aa: ASSLTLTGQGDNEQF
j_gene: TRBJ2-1
v_gene: TRBV7-3
abundance: -

CDR3aa: ASSYGRTEAF
j_gene: TRBJ1-1
v_gene: TRBV6-2/TRBV6-3
abundance: large

CDR3aa: ASSLSRPGKNTEAF
j_gene: TRBJ1-1
v_gene: TRBV7-3
abundance: -

CDR3aa: ASKDSPSDSGNTIY
j_gene: TRBJ1-3
v_gene: TRBV21-1
abundance: -

CDR3aa: ASSVGGTLRSGANVLT
j_gene: TRBJ2-6
v_gene: TRBV9
abundance: -

CDR3aa: ASSDGTGGLPLH
j_gene: TRBJ1-6
v_gene: TRBV6-1
abundance: -